This T cell receptor beta chain was sequenced for a study of blood T cell repertoires in COVID-19. Overall study: Acute and convalescent COVID-19 specimens originated in the United States, Italy and Spain. Sources were T cells, B-cell-depleted T cells, or PBMCs; the material itself was cDNA or gDNA.

V lost 4 bases, J lost 0 bases, and 8 bases stayed unmatched. The CDR3 has 17 amino acids. Germline assignment: CDR1 SGHAT and CDR2 FQNNGV. Original data processing: Estimation of nucleated cell counts relied on the amplification of reference gene primers. Assay: immunoSEQ multiplex PCR; the TCRdb copy retains only in-frame clones and omits some. That table gives V, J and clone size, and the DNA gave D and trimming. This table holds around 100,000 clones, approximately 93% found once. The gene calls are TRBV11-2 and TRBJ1-3; 8 bases match TRBD1. The clonotype originates from a man aged 50-59 years with active COVID-19. The sequenced material came from peripheral blood. The CDR3 DNA is TGTGCCAGCAGCTCCCAGGGGGCGGCAAGCTCTGGAAACACCATATATTTT. It translates to CASSSQGAASSGNTIYF.